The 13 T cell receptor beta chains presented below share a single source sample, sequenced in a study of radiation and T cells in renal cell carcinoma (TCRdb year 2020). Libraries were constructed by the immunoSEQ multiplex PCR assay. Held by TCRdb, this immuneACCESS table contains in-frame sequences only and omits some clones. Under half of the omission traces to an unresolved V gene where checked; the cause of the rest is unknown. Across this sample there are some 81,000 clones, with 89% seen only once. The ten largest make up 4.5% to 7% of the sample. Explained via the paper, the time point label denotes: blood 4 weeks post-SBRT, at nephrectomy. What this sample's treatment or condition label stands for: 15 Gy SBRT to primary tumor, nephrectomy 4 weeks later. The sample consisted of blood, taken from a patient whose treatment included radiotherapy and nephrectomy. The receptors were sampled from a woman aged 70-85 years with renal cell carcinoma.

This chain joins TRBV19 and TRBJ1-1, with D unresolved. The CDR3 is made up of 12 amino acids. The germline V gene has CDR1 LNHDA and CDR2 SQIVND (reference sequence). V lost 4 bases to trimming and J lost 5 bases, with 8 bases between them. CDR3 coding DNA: TGTGCCAGTAGTACTACGATGACTGAAGCTTTCTTT. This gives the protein CASSTTMTEAFF. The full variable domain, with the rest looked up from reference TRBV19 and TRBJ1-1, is DGGITQSPKYLFRKEGQNVTLSCEQNLNHDAMYWYRQDPGQGLRLIYYSQIVNDFQKGDIAEGYSVSREKKESFPLTVTSAQKNPTAFYLCASSTTMTEAFFGQGTRLTVV.

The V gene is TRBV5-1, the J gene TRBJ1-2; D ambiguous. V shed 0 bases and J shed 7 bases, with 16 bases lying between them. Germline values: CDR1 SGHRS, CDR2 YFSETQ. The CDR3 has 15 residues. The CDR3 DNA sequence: TGCGCCAGCAGCTTGGGGCTGGGGAGAAGTGGTGGCTACACCTTC. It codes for CASSLGLGRSGGYTF.

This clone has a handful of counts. DNA for the CDR3: TGTGCCAGCAGCCCAAGAGCTTTGCGGGAGAACACTGAAGCTTTCTTT. Amino acid sequence: CASSPRALRENTEAFF. The chain carries TRBV7-9 and TRBJ1-1; no firm D call. V gave up 5 bases and J gave up 1 base, with 17 bases separating them. Per germline, CDR1 SEHNR and CDR2 FQNEAQ (reference sequence). This CDR3 is 16 amino acids long.

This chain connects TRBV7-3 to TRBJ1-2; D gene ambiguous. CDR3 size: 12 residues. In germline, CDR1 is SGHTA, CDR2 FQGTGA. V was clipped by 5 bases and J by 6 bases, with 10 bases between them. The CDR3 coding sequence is TGTGCCAGCAGCCGAACTGGGGATGGCTACACCTTC. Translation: CASSRTGDGYTF.

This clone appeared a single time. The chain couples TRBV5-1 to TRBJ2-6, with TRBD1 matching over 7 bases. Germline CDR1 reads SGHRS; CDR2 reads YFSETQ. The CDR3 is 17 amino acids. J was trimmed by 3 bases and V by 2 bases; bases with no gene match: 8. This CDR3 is CASSFNAQGYGANVLTF. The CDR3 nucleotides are TGCGCCAGCAGCTTCAACGCACAGGGGTATGGGGCCAACGTCCTGACTTTC. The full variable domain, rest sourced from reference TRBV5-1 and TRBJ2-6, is KAGVTQTPRYLIKTRGQQVTLSCSPISGHRSVSWYQQTPGQGLQFLFEYFSETQRNKGNFPGRFSGRQFSNSRSEMNVSTLELGDSALYLCASSFNAQGYGANVLTFGAGSRLTVL.

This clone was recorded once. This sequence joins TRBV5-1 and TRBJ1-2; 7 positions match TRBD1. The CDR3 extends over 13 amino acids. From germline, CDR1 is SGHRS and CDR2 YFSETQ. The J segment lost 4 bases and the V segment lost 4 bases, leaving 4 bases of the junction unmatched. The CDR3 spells CASSPGTAYGYTF. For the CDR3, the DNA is TGCGCCAGCAGCCCCGGGACAGCCTATGGCTACACCTTC.

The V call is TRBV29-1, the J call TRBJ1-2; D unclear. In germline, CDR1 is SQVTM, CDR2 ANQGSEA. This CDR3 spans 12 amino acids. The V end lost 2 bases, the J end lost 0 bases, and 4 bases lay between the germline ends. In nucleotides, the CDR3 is TGCAGCGTTGAAACTGCTAACTATGGCTACACCTTC. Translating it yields CSVETANYGYTF.

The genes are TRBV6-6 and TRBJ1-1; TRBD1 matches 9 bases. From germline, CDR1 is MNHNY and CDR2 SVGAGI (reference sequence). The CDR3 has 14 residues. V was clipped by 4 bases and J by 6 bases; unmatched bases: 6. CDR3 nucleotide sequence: TGTGCCAGCAGTTTTAAACAGGGGGCGGCTGAAGCTTTCTTT. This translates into CASSFKQGAAEAFF.

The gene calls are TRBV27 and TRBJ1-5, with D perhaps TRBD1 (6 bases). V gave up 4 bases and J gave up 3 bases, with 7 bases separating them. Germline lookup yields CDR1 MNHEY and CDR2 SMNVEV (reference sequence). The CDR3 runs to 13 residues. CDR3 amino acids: CASSWDNNQPQHF. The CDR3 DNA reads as TGTGCCAGCAGTTGGGACAACAATCAGCCCCAGCATTTT.

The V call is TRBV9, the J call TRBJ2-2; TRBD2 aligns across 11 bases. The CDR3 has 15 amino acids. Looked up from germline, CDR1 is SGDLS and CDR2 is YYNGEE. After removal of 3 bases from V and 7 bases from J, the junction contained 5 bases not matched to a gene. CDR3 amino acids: CASSGSGGAFGELFF. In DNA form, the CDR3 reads TGTGCCAGCAGCGGTAGCGGGGGGGCCTTCGGGGAGCTGTTTTTT.

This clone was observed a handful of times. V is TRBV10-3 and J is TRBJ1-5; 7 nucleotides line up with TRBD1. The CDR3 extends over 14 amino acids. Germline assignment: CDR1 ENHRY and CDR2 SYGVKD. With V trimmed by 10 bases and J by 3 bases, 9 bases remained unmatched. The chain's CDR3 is CATQPGQLNQPQHF. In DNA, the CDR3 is TGTGCCACCCAACCGGGACAGCTCAATCAGCCCCAGCATTTT.

CDR3 protein: CASRRDSMNTEAFF. CDR3 DNA sequence: TGTGCCAGCAGACGAGACAGTATGAACACTGAAGCTTTCTTT. The V and J genes are TRBV5-4 and TRBJ1-1, with D possibly being TRBD1 (5 bases). Trimming took off 5 bases at V and 0 bases at J, with 11 bases between the two ends. The CDR3 spans 14 residues. Germline CDR1 reads SGHNT; CDR2 reads YYREEE (reference sequence).

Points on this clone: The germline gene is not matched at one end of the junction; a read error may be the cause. The CDR3 loop reads CASSEPRDEDTGELVF. The DNA of the CDR3 is TGTGCCAGCAGTGAACCCAGGGATGAGGACACCGGGGAGCTGGTTTTT. The chain couples TRBV2 to TRBJ2-2; D is tentatively TRBD1 or TRBD2 (5 bases each). This CDR3 has 16 amino acids. CDR1 and CDR2 from the germline V gene are SNHLY and FYNNEI.